The present T cell receptor (beta chain) was sequenced within a study of blood T cell repertoires in COVID-19. Study as a whole: The United States, Italy and Spain supplied acute and convalescent COVID-19 samples.

Sequencing was performed with immunoSEQ multiplex PCR; in TCRdb, only in-frame clones are kept and a portion is missing. The sample records some 150,000 clones, 88% being singletons. Germline-derived CDR1 and CDR2 are SGHAT and FQNNGV. This CDR3 region has 16 residues. The junction had 7 bases not matched to a gene; V was cut back by 5 bases and J by 1 base. This sequence was found in a middle-aged man with active or convalescent COVID-19. The V gene is TRBV11-2, the J gene TRBJ2-2; 7 nucleotides match TRBD1. Sequencing was done on a sample of peripheral blood. The CDR3 DNA reads as TGTGCCAGCAGCCAAAGACAGGGTGGGAACACCGGGGAGCTGTTTTTT. The encoded protein is CASSQRQGGNTGELFF.